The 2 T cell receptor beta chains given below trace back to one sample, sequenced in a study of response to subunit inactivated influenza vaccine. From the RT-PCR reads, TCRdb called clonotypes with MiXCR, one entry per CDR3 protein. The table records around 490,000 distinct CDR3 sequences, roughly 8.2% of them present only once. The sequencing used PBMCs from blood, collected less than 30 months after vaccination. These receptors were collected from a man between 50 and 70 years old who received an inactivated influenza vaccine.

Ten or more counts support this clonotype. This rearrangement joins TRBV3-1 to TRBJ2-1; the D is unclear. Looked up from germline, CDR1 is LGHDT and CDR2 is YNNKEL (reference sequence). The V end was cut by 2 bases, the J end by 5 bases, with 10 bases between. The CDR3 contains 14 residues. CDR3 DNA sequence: TGTGCCAGCAGCCAATCGGTAGTGGACAATGAGCAGTTCTTC. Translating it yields CASSQSVVDNEQFF.

In DNA, the CDR3 is TGTGCCATCAGTGCCGCTCTAGCGGGAGCTCGAAATGAGCAGTTCTTC. Its protein is CAISAALAGARNEQFF. The genes are TRBV10-3 and TRBJ2-1; TRBD2 matches 10 bases. The CDR3 extends over 16 amino acids. V gave up 4 bases and J gave up 7 bases; unmatched junction bases: 10. Germline V lookup: CDR1 ENHRY, CDR2 SYGVKD.